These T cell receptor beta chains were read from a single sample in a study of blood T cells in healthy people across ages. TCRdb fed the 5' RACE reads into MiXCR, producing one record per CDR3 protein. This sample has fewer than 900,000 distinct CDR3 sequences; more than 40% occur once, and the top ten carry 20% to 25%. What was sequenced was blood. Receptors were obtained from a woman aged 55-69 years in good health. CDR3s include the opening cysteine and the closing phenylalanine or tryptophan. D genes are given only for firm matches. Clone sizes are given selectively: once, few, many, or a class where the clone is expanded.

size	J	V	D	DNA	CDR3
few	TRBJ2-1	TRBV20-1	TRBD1	TGCAGTGCTAGATCCGGGACAGGAGACAATGAGCAGTTCTTC	CSARSGTGDNEQFF
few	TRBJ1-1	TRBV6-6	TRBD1	TGTGCCAGCAGCGCACCGGGACAGGTGAACACTGAAGCTTTCTTT	CASSAPGQVNTEAFF
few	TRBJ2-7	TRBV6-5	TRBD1	TGTGCCAGCAGTCATGGGACAGGGGGCAGTCGGGAGCAGTACTTC	CASSHGTGGSREQYF
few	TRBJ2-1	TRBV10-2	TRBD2	TGCGCCAGCAGTCCCGGACTAGCGGGGGGAGAAGAGCAGTTCTTC	CASSPGLAGGEEQFF
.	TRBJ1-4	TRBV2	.	TGTGCCAGCAGTTTTCTGGTTAATGAAAAACTGTTTTTT	CASSFLVNEKLFF
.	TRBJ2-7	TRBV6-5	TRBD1	TGTGCCAGCAGTTATGACCCCGGGACAGGGCCCTACGAGCAGTACTTC	CASSYDPGTGPYEQYF
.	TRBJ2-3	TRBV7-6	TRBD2	TGTGCCAGCAGCTTAGAAGTAGCGGGAGACGGCGCAGATACGCAGTATTTT	CASSLEVAGDGADTQYF
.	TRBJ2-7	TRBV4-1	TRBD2	TGCGCCAGCAGCCCGCTAAAACGGCGGCGGGAGGACGACGAGCAGTACTTC	CASSPLKRRREDDEQYF
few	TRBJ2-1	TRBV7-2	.	TGTGCCAGCAGCTTAGTGAGGGGGAGGGTTGAGCAGTTCTTC	CASSLVRGRVEQFF
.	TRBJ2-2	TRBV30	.	TGTGCCTCCAACGGGTTCCTAGTGAATAGGGCCACCGGGGAGCTGTTTTTT	CASNGFLVNRATGELFF
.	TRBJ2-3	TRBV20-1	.	TGCAGTGCTAGTGAGGTTATTAGCGGATTCACAGATACGCAGTATTTT	CSASEVISGFTDTQYF
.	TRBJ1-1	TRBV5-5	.	TGTGCCAGCAGCTTGGTGGGCAGTGGGGCCGTACGAGAAGCTTTCTTT	CASSLVGSGAVREAFF
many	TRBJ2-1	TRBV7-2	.	TGTGCCAGCAGCTTTGGGGCGGGTAGCGGCTACAATGAGCAGTTCTTC	CASSFGAGSGYNEQFF
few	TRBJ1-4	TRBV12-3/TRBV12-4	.	TGTGCCAGCAGACCCCGAGATACAACTAATGAAAAACTGTTTTTT	CASRPRDTTNEKLFF
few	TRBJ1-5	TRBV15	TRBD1	TGTGCCACCAGCTCAGAGATAGGGACAGACGTCTATCAGCCCCAGCATTTT	CATSSEIGTDVYQPQHF
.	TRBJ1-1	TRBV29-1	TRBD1	TGCAGTGTTCTATCCGGGACAGGGAAAACTGAAGCTTTCTTT	CSVLSGTGKTEAFF
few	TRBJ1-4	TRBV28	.	TGTGCCAGCAGTACCCACGGTGAAAAACTGTTTTTT	CASSTHGEKLFF
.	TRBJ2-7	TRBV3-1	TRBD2	TGTGCCAGCAGTAGGGGGACTAGCGGGAGCTACGAGCAGTACTTC	CASSRGTSGSYEQYF
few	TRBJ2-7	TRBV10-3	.	TGTGCCATCAGTGAACGGGTTGGGTCCTACGAGCAGTACTTC	CAISERVGSYEQYF
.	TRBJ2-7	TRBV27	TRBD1	TGTGCCAGCAGTTTAAGAGGACAGGGGGGGCGCGAGCAGTACTTC	CASSLRGQGGREQYF
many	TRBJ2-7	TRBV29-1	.	TGCAGCGTTGAAATAGGGACCCTTTCCGAGCAGTACTTC	CSVEIGTLSEQYF
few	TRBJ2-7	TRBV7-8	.	TGTGCCAGCAGCCACAGACTCTACGAGCAGTACTTC	CASSHRLYEQYF
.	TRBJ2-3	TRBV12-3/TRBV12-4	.	TGTGCCAGCAATGTTGGGACTTTCGACACAGATACGCAGTATTTT	CASNVGTFDTDTQYF
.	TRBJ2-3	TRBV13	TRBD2	TGTGCCAGCAGCCCACGTTACGGGGCGGGGGACACAGATACGCAGTATTTT	CASSPRYGAGDTDTQYF
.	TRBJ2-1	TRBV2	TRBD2	TGTGCCAGCACGATGACTAGCGGGGTAGGGAATGAGCAGTTCTTC	CASTMTSGVGNEQFF
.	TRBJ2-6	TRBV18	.	TGTGCCAGCCAAACAGCCTCTGGGGCCAACGTCCTGACTTTC	CASQTASGANVLTF
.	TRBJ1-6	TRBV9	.	TGTGCCAGCAGCGAGAAGTTAGGTAATTCACCCCTCCACTTT	CASSEKLGNSPLHF
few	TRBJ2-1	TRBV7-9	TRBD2	TGTGCCAGCAGCTTAGCTACGGGAGGGGTTTACAATGAGCAGTTCTTC	CASSLATGGVYNEQFF
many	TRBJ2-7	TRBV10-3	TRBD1	TGTGCCATCACCTCGGACAGGGTCTACGAGCAGTACTTC	CAITSDRVYEQYF
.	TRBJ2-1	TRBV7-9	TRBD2	TGTGCCAGCAGCTCTACTAGCGGGAGGGTCTTGTACAATGAGCAGTTCTTC	CASSSTSGRVLYNEQFF
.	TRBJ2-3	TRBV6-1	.	TGTGCCAGCATGCTGGGTTCAGATACGCAGTATTTT	CASMLGSDTQYF
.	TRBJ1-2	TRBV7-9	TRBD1	TGTGCCAGCAGCCTGGGACAGGAGGCTGAGAACTATGGCTACACCTTC	CASSLGQEAENYGYTF
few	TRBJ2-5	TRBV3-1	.	TGTGCCAGCAGGGAGTGGGGAGGAGAGACCCAGTACTTC	CASREWGGETQYF
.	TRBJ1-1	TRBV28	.	TGTGCCAGCAGGCCTGGATGGGGGGGGAACACTGAAGCTTTCTTT	CASRPGWGGNTEAFF
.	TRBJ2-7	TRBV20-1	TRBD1	TGCAGTGCTAGAGATGGGACAGGGATGGGCTACGAGCAGTACTTC	CSARDGTGMGYEQYF
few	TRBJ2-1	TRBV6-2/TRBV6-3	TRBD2	TGTGCCAGCGGGACCGGGGAGGGCCACAATGAGCAGTTCTTC	CASGTGEGHNEQFF
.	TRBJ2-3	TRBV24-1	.	TGTGCCACCAGTGAGGGGACCGCAGATACGCAGTATTTT	CATSEGTADTQYF
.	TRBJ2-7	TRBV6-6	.	TGTGCCAGCAGTCGGGACATACAAACTTACGAGCAGTACTTC	CASSRDIQTYEQYF
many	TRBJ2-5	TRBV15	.	TGTGCCACCAGCGTGGTAAAGGGGCGAGAGACCCAGTACTTC	CATSVVKGRETQYF
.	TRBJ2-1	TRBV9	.	TGTGCCAGCAGCGTACTAGGGGAGGACAATGAGCAGTTCTTC	CASSVLGEDNEQFF
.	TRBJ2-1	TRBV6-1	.	TGTGCCAGCTCAGATGGGCCCCCCCTATACAATGAGCAGTTCTTC	CASSDGPPLYNEQFF
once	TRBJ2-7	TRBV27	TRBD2	TGTGCCAGCAGTGGGGGGGTATACGAGCAGTACTTC	CASSGGVYEQYF
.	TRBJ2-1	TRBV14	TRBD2	TGTGCCAGCAGCCAAGATGGGAGACTAGCGGGGTTATACAATGAGCAGTTCTTC	CASSQDGRLAGLYNEQFF
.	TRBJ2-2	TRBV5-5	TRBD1	TGTGCCAGCAGCTTAGATAGGGGGACAGCGAACACCGGGGAGCTGTTTTTT	CASSLDRGTANTGELFF
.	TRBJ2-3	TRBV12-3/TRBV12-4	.	TGTGCCAGCAGTTTTGGGGTGACCGGAGATACGCAGTATTTT	CASSFGVTGDTQYF
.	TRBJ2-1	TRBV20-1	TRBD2	TGCAGTGCTAGAGACTTCGGGACTAGCGGTGAGCAGTTCTTC	CSARDFGTSGEQFF
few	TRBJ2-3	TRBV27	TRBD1	TGTGCCAGCAGTTACCGGGACAGGGACACAGATACGCAGTATTTT	CASSYRDRDTDTQYF